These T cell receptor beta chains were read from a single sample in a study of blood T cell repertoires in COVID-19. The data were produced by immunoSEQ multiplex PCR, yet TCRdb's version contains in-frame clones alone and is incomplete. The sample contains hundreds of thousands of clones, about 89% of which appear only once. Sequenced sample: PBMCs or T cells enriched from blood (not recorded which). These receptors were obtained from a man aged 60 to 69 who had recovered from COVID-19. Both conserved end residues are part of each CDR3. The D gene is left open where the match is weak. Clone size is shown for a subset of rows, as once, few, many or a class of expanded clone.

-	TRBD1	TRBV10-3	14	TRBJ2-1	CAIRRDRGYNEQFF	TGTGCCATCAGAAGGGACAGGGGATACAATGAGCAGTTCTTC
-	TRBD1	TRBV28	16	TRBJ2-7	CASSSPGDRGTYEQYF	TGTGCCAGCAGTTCTCCCGGGGACAGGGGGACCTACGAGCAGTACTTC
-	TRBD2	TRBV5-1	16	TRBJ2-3	CASSLVTSGSPDTQYF	TGCGCCAGCAGCTTGGTGACTAGCGGGAGTCCAGATACGCAGTATTTT
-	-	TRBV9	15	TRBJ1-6	CASSVTDTYNSPLHF	TGTGCCAGCAGCGTAACCGACACCTATAATTCACCCCTCCACTTT
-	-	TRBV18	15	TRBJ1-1	CASSPLDSLNTEAFF	TGTGCCAGCTCACCACTGGACAGCCTGAACACTGAAGCTTTCTTT
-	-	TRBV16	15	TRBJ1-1	CASSQVAVAGTEAFF	TGTGCCAGCAGCCAAGTCGCGGTTGCGGGCACTGAAGCTTTCTTT
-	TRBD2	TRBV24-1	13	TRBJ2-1	CATSDSWAGGQFF	TGTGCCACCAGTGATAGTTGGGCGGGGGGCCAGTTCTTC
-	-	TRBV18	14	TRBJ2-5	CASSISGRYETQYF	TGTGCCAGCTCAATTAGCGGCAGGTACGAGACCCAGTACTTC
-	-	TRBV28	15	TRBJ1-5	CASNLAGGEGQPQHF	TGTGCCAGCAACCTGGCGGGGGGCGAAGGTCAGCCCCAGCATTTT
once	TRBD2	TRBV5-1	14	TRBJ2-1	CASSPERDYNEQFF	TGCGCCAGCAGCCCGGAGCGGGATTATAATGAGCAGTTCTTC
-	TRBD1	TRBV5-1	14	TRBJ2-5	CASSLEGQRETQYF	TGCGCCAGCAGCTTGGAGGGACAGCGAGAGACCCAGTACTTC
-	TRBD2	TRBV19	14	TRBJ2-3	CASSIVAGADTQYF	TGTGCCAGTAGTATTGTTGCGGGAGCAGATACGCAGTATTTT
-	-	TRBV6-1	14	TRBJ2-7	CASSERGGTYEQYF	TGTGCCAGCAGTGAAAGGGGGGGGACCTACGAGCAGTACTTC
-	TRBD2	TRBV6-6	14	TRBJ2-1	CASSYSRTSSMQFF	TGTGCCAGCAGTTACTCGCGGACTAGTAGTATGCAGTTCTTC
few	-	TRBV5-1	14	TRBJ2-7	CASSLQASSYEQYF	TGCGCCAGCAGCTTGCAAGCTAGCTCCTACGAGCAGTACTTC
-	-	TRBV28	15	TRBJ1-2	CASSLLQEMGYGYTF	TGTGCCAGCAGTTTATTACAGGAAATGGGCTATGGCTACACCTTC
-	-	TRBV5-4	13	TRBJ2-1	CASSLAVTYEQFF	TGTGCCAGCAGCTTAGCTGTAACGTATGAGCAGTTCTTC
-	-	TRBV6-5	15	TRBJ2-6	CASSPGGLGANVLTF	TGTGCCAGCAGTCCCGGGGGGCTTGGGGCCAACGTCCTGACTTTC
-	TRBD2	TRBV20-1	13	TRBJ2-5	CSASLGGSWAQYF	TGCAGTGCTAGTTTGGGGGGGTCCTGGGCCCAGTACTTC
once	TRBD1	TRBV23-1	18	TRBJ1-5	CASSQSPPHRGSNQPQHF	TGCGCCAGCAGTCAATCCCCACCCCACAGGGGAAGCAATCAGCCCCAGCATTTT
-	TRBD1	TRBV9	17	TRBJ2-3	CASSVARQGALTDTQYF	TGTGCCAGCAGCGTGGCCCGGCAGGGGGCACTAACAGATACGCAGTATTTT
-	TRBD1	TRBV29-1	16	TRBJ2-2	CSVEVPGRGITGELFF	TGCAGCGTTGAAGTCCCGGGCAGGGGGATCACCGGGGAGCTGTTTTTT
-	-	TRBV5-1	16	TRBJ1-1	CASSLPGSGLGTEAFF	TGCGCCAGCAGCTTGCCGGGCAGCGGCTTGGGCACTGAAGCTTTCTTT
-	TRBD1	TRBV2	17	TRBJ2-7	CASSDSTTGGKTYEQYF	TGTGCCAGCAGTGACTCCACGACAGGGGGGAAAACCTACGAGCAGTACTTC
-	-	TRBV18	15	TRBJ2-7	CASSESIAGGYEQYF	TGTGCCAGCTCAGAGAGTATCGCGGGTGGCTACGAGCAGTACTTC
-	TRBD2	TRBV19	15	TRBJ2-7	CASSKAGAITYEQYF	TGTGCCAGTAGTAAAGCGGGGGCGATCACCTACGAGCAGTACTTC
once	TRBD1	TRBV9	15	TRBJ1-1	CASSSQGQADTEAFF	TGTGCCAGCAGCTCCCAGGGACAGGCGGACACTGAAGCTTTCTTT
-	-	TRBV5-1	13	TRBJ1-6	CASSLQEGSPLHF	TGCGCCAGCAGCTTACAGGAGGGATCACCCCTCCACTTT
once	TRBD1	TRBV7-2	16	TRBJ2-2	CASSLVGQGASGELFF	TGTGCCAGCAGCTTAGTGGGACAGGGGGCATCCGGGGAGCTGTTTTTT